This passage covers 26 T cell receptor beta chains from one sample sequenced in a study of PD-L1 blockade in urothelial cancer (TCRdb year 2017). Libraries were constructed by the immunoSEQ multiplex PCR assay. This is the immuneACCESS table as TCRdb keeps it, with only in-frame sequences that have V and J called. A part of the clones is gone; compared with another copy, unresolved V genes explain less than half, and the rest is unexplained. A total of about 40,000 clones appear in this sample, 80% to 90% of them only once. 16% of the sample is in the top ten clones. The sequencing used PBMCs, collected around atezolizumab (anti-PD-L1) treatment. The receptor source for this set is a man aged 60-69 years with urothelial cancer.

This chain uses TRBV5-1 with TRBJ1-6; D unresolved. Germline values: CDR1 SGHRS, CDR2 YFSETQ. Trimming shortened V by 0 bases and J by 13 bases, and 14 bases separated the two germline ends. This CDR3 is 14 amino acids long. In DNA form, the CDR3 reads TGCGCCAGCAGCTTGGGAGCTTCGGAGCACCCCCTCCACTTT. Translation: CASSLGASEHPLHF.

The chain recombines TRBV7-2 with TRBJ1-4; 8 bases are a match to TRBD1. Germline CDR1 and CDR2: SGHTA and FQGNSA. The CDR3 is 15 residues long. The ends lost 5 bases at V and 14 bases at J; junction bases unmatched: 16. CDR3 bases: TGTGCCAGCAGCCTAACTGGACAGGGTGTAAAGGGGCTGTTTTTT. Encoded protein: CASSLTGQGVKGLFF.

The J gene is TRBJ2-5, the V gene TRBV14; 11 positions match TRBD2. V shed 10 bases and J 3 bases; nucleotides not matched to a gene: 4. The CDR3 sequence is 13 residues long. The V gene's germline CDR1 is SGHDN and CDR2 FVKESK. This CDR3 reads CATGTSGKETQYF. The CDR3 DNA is TGTGCCACCGGGACTAGCGGAAAAGAGACCCAGTACTTC.

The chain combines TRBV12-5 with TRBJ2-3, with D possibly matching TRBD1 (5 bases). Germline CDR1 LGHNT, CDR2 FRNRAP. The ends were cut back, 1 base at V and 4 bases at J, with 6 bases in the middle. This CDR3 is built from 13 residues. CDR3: CASGLGGADTQYF. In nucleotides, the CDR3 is TGTGCTAGTGGTTTGGGGGGCGCAGATACGCAGTATTTT.

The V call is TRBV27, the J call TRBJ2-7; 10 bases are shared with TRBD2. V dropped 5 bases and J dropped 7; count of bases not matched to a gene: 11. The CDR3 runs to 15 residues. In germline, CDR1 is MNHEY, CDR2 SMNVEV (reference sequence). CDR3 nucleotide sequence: TGTGCCAGCAGTCCCCCAGCGGGAGGGTTTCATGAGCAGTACTTC. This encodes CASSPPAGGFHEQYF.

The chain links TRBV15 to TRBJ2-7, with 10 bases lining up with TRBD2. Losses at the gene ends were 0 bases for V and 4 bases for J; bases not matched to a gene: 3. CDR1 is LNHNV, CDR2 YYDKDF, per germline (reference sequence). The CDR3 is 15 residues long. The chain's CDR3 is CATSREASGGYEQYF. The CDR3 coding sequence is TGTGCCACCAGCAGAGAGGCTAGCGGGGGTTACGAGCAGTACTTC. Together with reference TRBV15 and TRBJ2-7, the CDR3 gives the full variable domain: DAMVIQNPRYQVTQFGKPVTLSCSQTLNHNVMYWYQQKSSQAPKLLFHYYDKDFNNEADTPDNFQSRRPNTSFCFLDIRSPGLGDTAMYLCATSREASGGYEQYFGPGTRLTVT.

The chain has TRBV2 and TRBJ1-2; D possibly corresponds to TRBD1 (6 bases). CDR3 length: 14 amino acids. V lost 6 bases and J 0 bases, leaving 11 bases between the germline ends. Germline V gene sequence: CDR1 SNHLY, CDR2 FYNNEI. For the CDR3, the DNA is TGTGCCAGCAGGGGGACAAGAGCTAACTATGGCTACACCTTC. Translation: CASRGTRANYGYTF.

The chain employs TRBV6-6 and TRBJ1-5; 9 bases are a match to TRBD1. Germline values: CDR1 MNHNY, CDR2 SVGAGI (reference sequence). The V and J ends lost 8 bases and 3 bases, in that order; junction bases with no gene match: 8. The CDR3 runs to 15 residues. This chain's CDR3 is CASCRDRVANQPQHF. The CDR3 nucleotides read TGTGCCAGCTGCCGGGACAGGGTAGCCAATCAGCCCCAGCATTTT.

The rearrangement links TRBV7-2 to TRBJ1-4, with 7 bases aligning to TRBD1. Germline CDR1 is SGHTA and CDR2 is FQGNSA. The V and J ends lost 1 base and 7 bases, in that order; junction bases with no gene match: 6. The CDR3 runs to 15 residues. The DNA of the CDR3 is TGTGCCAGCAGCTTAGTTTTGGGACAGCTTGAAAAACTGTTTTTT. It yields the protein CASSLVLGQLEKLFF.

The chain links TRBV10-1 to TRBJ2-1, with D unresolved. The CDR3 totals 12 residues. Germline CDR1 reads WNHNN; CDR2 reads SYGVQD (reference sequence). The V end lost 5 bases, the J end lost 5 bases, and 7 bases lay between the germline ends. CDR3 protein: CASSKADNEQFF. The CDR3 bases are TGCGCCAGCAGTAAAGCTGACAATGAGCAGTTCTTC.

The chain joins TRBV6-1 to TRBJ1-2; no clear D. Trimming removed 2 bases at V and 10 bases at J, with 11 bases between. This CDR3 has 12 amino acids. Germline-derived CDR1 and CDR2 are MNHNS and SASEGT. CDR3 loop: CASSEHTRYYTF. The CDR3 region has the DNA TGTGCCAGCAGTGAACATACCCGCTACTACACCTTC.

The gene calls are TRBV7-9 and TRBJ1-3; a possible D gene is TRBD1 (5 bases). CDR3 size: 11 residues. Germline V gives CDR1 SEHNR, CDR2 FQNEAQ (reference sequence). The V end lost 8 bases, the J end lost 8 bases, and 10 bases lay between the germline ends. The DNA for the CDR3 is TGTGCCAGCGGCGGCAGGGACACCATATATTTT. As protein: CASGGRDTIYF.

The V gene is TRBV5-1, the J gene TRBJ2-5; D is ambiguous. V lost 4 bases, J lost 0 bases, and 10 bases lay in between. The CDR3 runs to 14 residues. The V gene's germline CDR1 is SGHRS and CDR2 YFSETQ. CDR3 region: CASSLTVYQETQYF. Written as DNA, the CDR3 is TGCGCCAGCAGCCTAACAGTGTACCAAGAGACCCAGTACTTC.

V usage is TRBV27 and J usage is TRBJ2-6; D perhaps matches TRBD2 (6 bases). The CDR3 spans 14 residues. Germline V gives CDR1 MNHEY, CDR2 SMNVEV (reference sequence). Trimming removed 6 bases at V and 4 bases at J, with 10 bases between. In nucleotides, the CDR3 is TGTGCCAGCAGGGAGGGTTGGGGGGCCAACGTCCTGACTTTC. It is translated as CASREGWGANVLTF.

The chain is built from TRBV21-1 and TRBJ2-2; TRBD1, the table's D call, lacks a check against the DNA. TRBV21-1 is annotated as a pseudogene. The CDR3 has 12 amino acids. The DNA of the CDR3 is TGTGCCAGGAGGGGACAGTCCGGGGAGCTGTTTTTT. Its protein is CARRGQSGELFF.

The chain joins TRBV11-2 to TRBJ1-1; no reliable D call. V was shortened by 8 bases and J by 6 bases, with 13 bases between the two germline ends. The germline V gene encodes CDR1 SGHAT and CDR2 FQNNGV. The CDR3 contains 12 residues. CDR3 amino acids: CASAREYSEAFF. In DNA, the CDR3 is TGTGCCAGCGCAAGGGAGTACTCTGAAGCTTTCTTT.

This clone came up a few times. The CDR3 protein is CASSPTGVSGYTF. In DNA, the CDR3 is TGTGCCAGCAGCCCGACGGGGGTCAGTGGCTACACCTTC. The V and J genes are TRBV7-9 and TRBJ1-2; TRBD1 is a possible D gene (5 bases). Germline CDR1 is SEHNR and CDR2 is FQNEAQ (reference sequence). Between the trimmed V and J ends, which lost 5 bases and 7 bases, there was a span of 14 bases. The CDR3 sequence is 13 residues long.

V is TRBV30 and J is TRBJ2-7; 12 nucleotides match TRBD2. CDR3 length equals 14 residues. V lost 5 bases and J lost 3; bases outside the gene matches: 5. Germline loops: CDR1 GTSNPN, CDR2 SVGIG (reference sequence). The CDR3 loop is CAWQTSGGVYEQYF. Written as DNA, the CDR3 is TGTGCCTGGCAGACTAGCGGGGGAGTCTACGAGCAGTACTTC.

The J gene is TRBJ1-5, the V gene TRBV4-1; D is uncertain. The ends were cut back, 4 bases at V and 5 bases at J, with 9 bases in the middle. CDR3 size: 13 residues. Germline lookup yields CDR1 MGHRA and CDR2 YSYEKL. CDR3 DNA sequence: TGCGCCAGCAGCCTTATACGGGATCAGCCCCAGCATTTT. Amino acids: CASSLIRDQPQHF.

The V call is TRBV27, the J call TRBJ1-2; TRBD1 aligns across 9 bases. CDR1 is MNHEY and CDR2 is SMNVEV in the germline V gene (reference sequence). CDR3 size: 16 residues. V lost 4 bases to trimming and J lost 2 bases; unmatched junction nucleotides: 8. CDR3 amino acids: CASSSDAGTGNYGYTF. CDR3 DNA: TGTGCCAGCAGTTCTGACGCCGGGACAGGGAACTATGGCTACACCTTC.

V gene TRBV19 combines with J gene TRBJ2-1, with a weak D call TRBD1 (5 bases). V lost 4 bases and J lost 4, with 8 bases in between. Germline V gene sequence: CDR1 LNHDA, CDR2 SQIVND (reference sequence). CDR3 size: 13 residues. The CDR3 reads CASSTDTYNEQFF. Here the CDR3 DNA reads TGTGCCAGTAGTACGGACACATACAATGAGCAGTTCTTC. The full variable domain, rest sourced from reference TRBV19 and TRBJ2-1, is DGGITQSPKYLFRKEGQNVTLSCEQNLNHDAMYWYRQDPGQGLRLIYYSQIVNDFQKGDIAEGYSVSREKKESFPLTVTSAQKNPTAFYLCASSTDTYNEQFFGPGTRLTVL.

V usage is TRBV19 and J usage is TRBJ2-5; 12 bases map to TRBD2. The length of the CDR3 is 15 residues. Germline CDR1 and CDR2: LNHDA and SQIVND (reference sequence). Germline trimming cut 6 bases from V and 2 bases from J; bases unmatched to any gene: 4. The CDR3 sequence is CASSPGLAGQETQYF. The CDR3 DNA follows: TGTGCCAGTAGCCCAGGACTAGCGGGGCAAGAGACCCAGTACTTC.

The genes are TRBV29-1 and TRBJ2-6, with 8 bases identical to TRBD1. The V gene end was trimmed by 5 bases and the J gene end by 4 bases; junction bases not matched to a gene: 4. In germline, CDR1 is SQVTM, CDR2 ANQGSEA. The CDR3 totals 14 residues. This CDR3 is CSVQGAQGANVLTF. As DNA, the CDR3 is TGCAGCGTTCAGGGGGCGCAAGGGGCCAACGTCCTGACTTTC.

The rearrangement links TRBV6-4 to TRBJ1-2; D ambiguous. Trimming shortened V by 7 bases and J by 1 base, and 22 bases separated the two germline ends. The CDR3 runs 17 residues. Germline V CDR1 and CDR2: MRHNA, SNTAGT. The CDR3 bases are TGTGCCAGCAAGAAGACACCACGTCAGGCCGATAACTATGGCTACACCTTC. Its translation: CASKKTPRQADNYGYTF.

The CDR3 DNA is TGTGCCAGCAAAGGGGGGGTCCCAGATACGCAGTATTTT. Protein: CASKGGVPDTQYF. This chain uses TRBV6-1 with TRBJ2-3; D might be TRBD2 (7 bases). V lost 7 bases and J lost 4, with 12 bases in between. Germline CDR1 is MNHNS and CDR2 is SASEGT. This CDR3 spans 13 amino acids.

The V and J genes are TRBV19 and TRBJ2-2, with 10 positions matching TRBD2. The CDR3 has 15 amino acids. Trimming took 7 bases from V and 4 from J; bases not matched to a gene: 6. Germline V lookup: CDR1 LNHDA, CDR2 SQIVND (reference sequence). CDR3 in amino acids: CASNTLAGATGELFF. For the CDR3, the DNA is TGTGCCAGTAATACCCTAGCGGGGGCCACCGGGGAGCTGTTTTTT.